This T cell receptor beta chain was captured in a study of technical replicates of blood from a few donors (dated by TCRdb to 2015 to 2018). From cysteine to phenylalanine, the CDR3 is 14 amino acids long. The DNA shown is the 42-base CDR3, in frame from base 1. V and J are truncated by 4 bases and 8 bases respectively, leaving an intervening sequence of 18 bases. CDR1 and CDR2 (SGHRS, YFSETQ) derive from the germline V gene. On this clone itself: Its target antigen remains unknown. No much larger clone is present one base from it, and per-base qualities are unavailable.

The library came from the immunoSEQ multiplex PCR assay. TCRdb holds this immuneACCESS table with in-frame rearrangements only. Some clones are missing; in checked studies, unresolved V genes explain under half, and the rest has no known cause. The sample yields roughly 16,000 clones; around 87% were counted once. The top ten clones comprise around an eighth of the sample. The specimen sequenced was PBMCs. This sequence uses TRBV5-1 and TRBJ1-2; the D gene cannot be named for sure. This TCR was recovered from a human donor in good health. The nucleotide sequence reads TGCGCCAGCAGCCCCGGGGATAGGGAGAGCGGCTACACCTTC. The resulting protein is CASSPGDRESGYTF.